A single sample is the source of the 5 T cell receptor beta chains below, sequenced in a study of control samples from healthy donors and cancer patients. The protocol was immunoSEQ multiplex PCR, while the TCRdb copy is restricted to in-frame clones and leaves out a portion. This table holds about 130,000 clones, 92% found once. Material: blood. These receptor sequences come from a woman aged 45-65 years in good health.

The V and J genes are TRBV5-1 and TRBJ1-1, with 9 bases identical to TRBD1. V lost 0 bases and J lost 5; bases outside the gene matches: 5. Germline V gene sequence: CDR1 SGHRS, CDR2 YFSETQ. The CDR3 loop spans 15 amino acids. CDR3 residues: CASSLEGQGRTEAFF. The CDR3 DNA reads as TGCGCCAGCAGCTTGGAAGGACAGGGGAGGACTGAAGCTTTCTTT.

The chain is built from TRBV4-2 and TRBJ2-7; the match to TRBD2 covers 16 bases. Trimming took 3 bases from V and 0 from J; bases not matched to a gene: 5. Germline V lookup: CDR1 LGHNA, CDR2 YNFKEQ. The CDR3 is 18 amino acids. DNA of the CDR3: TGTGCCAGCAGCCAGGGACTAGCGGGAGGGGGAAGCTCCTACGAGCAGTACTTC. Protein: CASSQGLAGGGSSYEQYF.

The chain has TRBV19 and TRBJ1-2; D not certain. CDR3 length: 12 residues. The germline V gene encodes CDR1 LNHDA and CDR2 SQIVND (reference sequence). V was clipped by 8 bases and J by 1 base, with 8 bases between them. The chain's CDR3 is CASWRNNYGYTF. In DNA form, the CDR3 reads TGTGCCAGTTGGCGGAATAACTATGGCTACACCTTC.

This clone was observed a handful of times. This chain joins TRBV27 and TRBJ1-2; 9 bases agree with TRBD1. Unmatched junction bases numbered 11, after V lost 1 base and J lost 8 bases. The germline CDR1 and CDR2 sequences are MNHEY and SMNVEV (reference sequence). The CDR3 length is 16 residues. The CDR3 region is CASSLLWTGDAMGYTF. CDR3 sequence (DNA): TGTGCCAGCAGTTTATTGTGGACAGGGGATGCGATGGGCTACACCTTC.

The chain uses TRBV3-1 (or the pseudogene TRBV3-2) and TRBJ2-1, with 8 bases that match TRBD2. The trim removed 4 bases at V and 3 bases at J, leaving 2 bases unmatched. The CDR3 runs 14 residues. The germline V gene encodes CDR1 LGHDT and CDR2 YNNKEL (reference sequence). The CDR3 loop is CASSPSGSYNEQFF. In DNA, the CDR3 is TGTGCCAGCAGCCCGAGCGGGAGCTACAATGAGCAGTTCTTC.